This T cell receptor (beta chain) comes out of a study of T cells after yellow fever vaccination. Whole-study results and caveats: In post-booster samples, most primary-vaccination clones reappeared (approximately 96% CD4, about 91% CD8).

Concerning this clonotype: The antigen remains unidentified.

V gave up 0 bases and J gave up 8 bases; unmatched junction bases: 12. Germline V lookup: CDR1 MNHEY, CDR2 SVGAGI. The CDR3 spans 17 residues. TCRdb passed the 5' RACE reads through MiXCR, listing each CDR3 protein once. The sample lists around 250,000 distinct CDR3 sequences, 6.9% occurring once. This chain connects TRBV6-5 to TRBJ2-4, with 8 positions matching TRBD2. The sequence derives from a man aged 25-40 years who received the YFV17D yellow fever vaccine. This specimen consisted of CD4+ T cells sorted from PBMCs, obtained 15 days after the yellow fever booster vaccination. The CDR3 DNA follows: TGTGCCAGCAGTTACTCCAGCGGGATAGCGGGAAGTCACATTCAGTACTTC. This translates into CASSYSSGIAGSHIQYF.